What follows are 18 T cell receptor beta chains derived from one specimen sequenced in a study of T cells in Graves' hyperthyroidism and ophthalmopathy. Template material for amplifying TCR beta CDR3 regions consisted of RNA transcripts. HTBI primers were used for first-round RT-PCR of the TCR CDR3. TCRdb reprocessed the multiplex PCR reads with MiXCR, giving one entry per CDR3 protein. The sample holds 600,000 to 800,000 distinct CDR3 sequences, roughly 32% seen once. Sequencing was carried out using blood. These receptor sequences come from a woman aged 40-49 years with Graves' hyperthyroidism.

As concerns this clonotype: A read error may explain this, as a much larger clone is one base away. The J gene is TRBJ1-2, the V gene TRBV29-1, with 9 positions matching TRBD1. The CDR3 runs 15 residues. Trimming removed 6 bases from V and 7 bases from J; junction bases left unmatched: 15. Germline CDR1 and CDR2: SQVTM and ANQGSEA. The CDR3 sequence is CSVLPSDRGESGYTF. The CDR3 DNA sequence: TGCAGCGTCTTACCTAGCGACAGGGGGGAGAGTGGCTACACCTTC. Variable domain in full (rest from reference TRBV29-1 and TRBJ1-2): SAVISQKPSRDICQRGTSLTIQCQVDSQVTMMFWYRQQPGQSLTLIATANQGSEATYESGFVIDKFPISRPNLTFSTLTVSNMSPEDSSIYLCSVLPSDRGESGYTFGSGTRLTVV.

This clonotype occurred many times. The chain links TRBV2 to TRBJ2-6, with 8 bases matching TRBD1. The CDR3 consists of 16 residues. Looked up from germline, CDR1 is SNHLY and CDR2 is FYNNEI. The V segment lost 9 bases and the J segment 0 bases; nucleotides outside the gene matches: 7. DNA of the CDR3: TGTGCCAGAGCCGGGACAGGAGCCTCTGGGGCCAACGTCCTGACTTTC. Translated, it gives CARAGTGASGANVLTF.

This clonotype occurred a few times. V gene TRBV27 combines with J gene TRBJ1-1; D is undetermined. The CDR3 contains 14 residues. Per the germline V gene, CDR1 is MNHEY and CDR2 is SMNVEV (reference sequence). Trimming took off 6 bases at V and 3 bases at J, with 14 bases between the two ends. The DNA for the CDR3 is TGTGCCAGCAGCTCTCTTATTTCGGACACTGAAGCTTTCTTT. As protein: CASSSLISDTEAFF.

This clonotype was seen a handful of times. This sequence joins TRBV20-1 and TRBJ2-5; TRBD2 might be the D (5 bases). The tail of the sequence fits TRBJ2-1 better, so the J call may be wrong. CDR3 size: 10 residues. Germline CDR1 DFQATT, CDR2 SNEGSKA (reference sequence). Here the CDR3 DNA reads TGCAGTGCTAAAAAGCGGGAGCAGTTCTTC. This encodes CSAKKREQFF.

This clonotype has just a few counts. The CDR3 spells CASSRSGTGVETQYF. CDR3 in DNA: TGTGCCAGCAGTCGTTCCGGGACAGGGGTAGAGACCCAGTACTTC. This chain links TRBV6-2 or TRBV6-3 with TRBJ2-5; 10 bases are a match to TRBD1. The CDR3 runs to 15 residues. From germline, CDR1 is MNHEY and CDR2 SVGEGT. Losses at the gene ends were 5 bases for V and 4 bases for J; bases not matched to a gene: 7.

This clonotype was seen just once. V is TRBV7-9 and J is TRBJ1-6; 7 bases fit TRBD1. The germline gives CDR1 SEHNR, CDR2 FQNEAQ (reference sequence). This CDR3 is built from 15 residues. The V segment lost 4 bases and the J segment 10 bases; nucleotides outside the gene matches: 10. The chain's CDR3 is CASSSPQGSRSPLHF. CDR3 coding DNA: TGTGCCAGCAGCTCACCACAGGGGAGTAGGTCACCCCTCCACTTT.

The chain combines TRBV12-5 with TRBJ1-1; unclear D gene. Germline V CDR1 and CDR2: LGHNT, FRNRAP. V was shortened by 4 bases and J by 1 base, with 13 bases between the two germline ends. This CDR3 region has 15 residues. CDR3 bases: TGTGCTAGTGGTTGGCCAGTAGAGGCGAACACTGAAGCTTTCTTT. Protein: CASGWPVEANTEAFF.

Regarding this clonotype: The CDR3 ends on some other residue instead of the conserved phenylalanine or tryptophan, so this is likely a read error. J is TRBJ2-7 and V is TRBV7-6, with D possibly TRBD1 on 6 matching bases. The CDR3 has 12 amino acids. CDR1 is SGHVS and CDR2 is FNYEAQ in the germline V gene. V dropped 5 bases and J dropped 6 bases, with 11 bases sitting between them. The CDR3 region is CASSLTGSEQYS. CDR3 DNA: TGTGCCAGCAGCCTGACAGGCTCCGAGCAGTACTCC.

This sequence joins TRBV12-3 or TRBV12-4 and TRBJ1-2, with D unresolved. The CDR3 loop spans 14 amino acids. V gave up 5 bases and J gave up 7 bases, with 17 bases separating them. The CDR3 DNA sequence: TGTGCCAGCAGTACCCAGCGGGCCAGAGGTGGCTACACCTTC. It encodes CASSTQRARGGYTF.

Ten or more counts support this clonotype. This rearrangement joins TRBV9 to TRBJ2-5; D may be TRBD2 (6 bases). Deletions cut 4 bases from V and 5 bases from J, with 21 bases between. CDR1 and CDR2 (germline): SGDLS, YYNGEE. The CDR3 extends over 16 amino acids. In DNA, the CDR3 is TGTGCCAGCAGCTCCCGCCTGCGGGAAGGGCCCGAGACCCAGTACTTC. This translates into CASSSRLREGPETQYF.

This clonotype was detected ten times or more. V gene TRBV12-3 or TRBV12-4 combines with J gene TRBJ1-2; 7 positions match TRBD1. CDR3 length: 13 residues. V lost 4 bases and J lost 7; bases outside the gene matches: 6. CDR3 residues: CASSYDRATGYTF. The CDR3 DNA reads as TGTGCCAGCAGTTACGACAGGGCGACTGGCTACACCTTC.

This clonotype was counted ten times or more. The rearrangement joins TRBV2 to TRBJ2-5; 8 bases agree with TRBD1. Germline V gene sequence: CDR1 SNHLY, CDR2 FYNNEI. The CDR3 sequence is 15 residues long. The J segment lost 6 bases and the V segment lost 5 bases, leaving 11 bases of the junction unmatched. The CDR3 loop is CASSPRSGTGQTQYF. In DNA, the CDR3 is TGTGCCAGCAGTCCAAGATCCGGGACAGGACAGACCCAGTACTTC.

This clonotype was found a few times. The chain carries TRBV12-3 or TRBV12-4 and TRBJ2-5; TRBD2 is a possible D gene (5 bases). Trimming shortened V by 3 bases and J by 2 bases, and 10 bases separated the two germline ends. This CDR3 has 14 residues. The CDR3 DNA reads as TGTGCCAGCAGTTTCGAGCGGAATCAAGAGACCCAGTACTTC. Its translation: CASSFERNQETQYF.

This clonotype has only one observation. This CDR3 reads CASSLPRGGRVDADTQYF. The CDR3 region has the DNA TGTGCCAGCAGCTTACCGCGTGGCGGGAGAGTGGATGCAGATACGCAGTATTTT. The chain combines TRBV7-9 with TRBJ2-3; 7 bases match TRBD2. The CDR3 runs 18 residues. Germline V gives CDR1 SEHNR, CDR2 FQNEAQ (reference sequence). The J segment lost 4 bases and the V segment lost 2 bases, leaving 15 bases of the junction unmatched.

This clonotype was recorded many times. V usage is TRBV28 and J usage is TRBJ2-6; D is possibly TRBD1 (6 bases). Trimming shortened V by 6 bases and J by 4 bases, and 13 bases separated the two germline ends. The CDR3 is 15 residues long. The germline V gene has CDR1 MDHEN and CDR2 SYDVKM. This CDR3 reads CASSYRVAGANVLTF. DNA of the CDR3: TGTGCCAGCAGCTACAGGGTTGCCGGGGCCAACGTCCTGACTTTC.

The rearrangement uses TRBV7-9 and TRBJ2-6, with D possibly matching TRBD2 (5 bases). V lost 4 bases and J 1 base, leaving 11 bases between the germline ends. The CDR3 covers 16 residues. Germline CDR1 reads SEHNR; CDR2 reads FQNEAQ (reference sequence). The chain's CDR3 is CASSSIPGSGANVLTF. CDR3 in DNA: TGTGCCAGCAGCTCGATACCGGGGTCTGGGGCCAACGTCCTGACTTTC.

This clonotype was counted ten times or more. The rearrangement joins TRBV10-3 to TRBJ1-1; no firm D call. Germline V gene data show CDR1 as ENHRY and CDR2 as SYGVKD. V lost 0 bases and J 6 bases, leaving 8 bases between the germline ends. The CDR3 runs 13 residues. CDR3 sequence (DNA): TGTGCCATCAGTGAGTCGTGGGAGGCTGAAGCTTTCTTT. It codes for CAISESWEAEAFF.

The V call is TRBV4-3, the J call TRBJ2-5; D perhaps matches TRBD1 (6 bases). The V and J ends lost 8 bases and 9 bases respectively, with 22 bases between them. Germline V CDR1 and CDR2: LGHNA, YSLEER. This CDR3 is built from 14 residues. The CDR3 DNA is TGCGCCAGCTCAACAGGGTTCCCCCCTTCCGCCCAGTACTTC. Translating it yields CASSTGFPPSAQYF.